Shown below are 17 T cell receptor beta chains from a single sample sequenced in a study of blood T cell repertoires in COVID-19. Using immunoSEQ multiplex PCR, the repertoire was profiled, and TCRdb retains in-frame clones only, with some absent. Among more than 45,000 clones, approximately 90% were seen once, and the ten largest hold 1.2% to 1.5%. The sample taken for sequencing was peripheral blood. Every receptor here comes from a man between 60 and 70 years old with acute or convalescent COVID-19.

The chain recombines TRBV30 with TRBJ2-1; 8 bases map to TRBD2. The germline CDR1 and CDR2 sequences are GTSNPN and SVGIG (reference sequence). The CDR3 has 15 residues. Unmatched junction bases numbered 10, after V lost 0 bases and J lost 9 bases. CDR3 amino acids: CAWSVVLAEVGEQFF. For the CDR3, the DNA is TGTGCCTGGAGTGTAGTACTAGCGGAGGTGGGTGAGCAGTTCTTC.

The chain links TRBV5-6 to TRBJ1-2; 7 nucleotides agree with TRBD1. Germline CDR1 is SGHDT and CDR2 is YYEEEE. J lost 4 bases, V lost 4 bases, and 4 bases had no gene match. The CDR3 consists of 13 residues. CDR3 bases: TGTGCCAGCAGCCCTACAGGGGTCTATGGCTACACCTTC. Encoded protein: CASSPTGVYGYTF. Full variable domain (outside the CDR3, taken from reference TRBV5-6 and TRBJ1-2): DAGVTQSPTHLIKTRGQQVTLRCSPKSGHDTVSWYQQALGQGPQFIFQYYEEEERQRGNFPDRFSGHQFPNYSSELNVNALLLGDSALYLCASSPTGVYGYTFGSGTRLTVV.

The J gene is TRBJ2-7, the V gene TRBV28, with a tentative D call TRBD1 (5 bases). The germline V and J ends were trimmed by 6 bases and 2 bases, with 11 bases remaining between them. From germline, CDR1 is MDHEN and CDR2 SYDVKM. The CDR3 is made up of 13 amino acids. Here the CDR3 DNA reads TGTGCCAGCAGAAGGACACCCACCTACGAGCAGTACTTC. This translates into CASRRTPTYEQYF.

The genes are TRBV20-1 and TRBJ2-1, with 7 bases that match TRBD1. Germline lookup yields CDR1 DFQATT and CDR2 SNEGSKA (reference sequence). This CDR3 has 15 residues. V dropped 3 bases and J dropped 2; count of bases not matched to a gene: 7. CDR3 region: CSASHGTVPYNEQFF. In nucleotides, the CDR3 is TGCAGTGCTAGTCACGGGACAGTCCCCTACAATGAGCAGTTCTTC.

The rearrangement links TRBV14 to TRBJ2-7; TRBD2 matches at 12 bases. Per the germline V gene, CDR1 is SGHDN and CDR2 is FVKESK. The CDR3 runs to 16 residues. V shed 2 bases and J 0 bases; nucleotides not matched to a gene: 2. The CDR3 region has the DNA TGTGCCAGCAGCCAACTAGCGGGAGGGAGCTCCTACGAGCAGTACTTC. Translated: CASSQLAGGSSYEQYF.

The rearrangement joins TRBV6-6 to TRBJ1-1; a weak D match, TRBD1 (5 bases). V was pared by 4 bases and J by 2 bases, with 11 bases between. The CDR3 consists of 14 residues. Germline V gene lookup returns CDR1 MNHNY and CDR2 SVGAGI (reference sequence). The CDR3 DNA follows: TGTGCCAGCAGTTTCGTTCAGGGAAACACTGAAGCTTTCTTT. Protein sequence: CASSFVQGNTEAFF.

This clone was found once. The rearrangement joins TRBV19 to TRBJ1-2, with TRBD1 identical over 10 bases. V shed 8 bases and J 4 bases; nucleotides not matched to a gene: 10. The CDR3 is 15 residues long. Germline lookup yields CDR1 LNHDA and CDR2 SQIVND (reference sequence). The CDR3 loop reads CASLDRDRGAYGYTF. The CDR3 DNA follows: TGTGCCAGTTTAGACCGGGACAGGGGCGCCTATGGCTACACCTTC.

The rearrangement uses TRBV18 and TRBJ2-1; 16 positions match TRBD2. The V and J ends lost 2 bases and 2 bases, in that order; junction bases with no gene match: 12. CDR3 length: 21 amino acids. Germline-derived CDR1 and CDR2 are KGHSH and LQKENI. CDR3 sequence: CASSPFGTSGRAREAYNEQFF. The CDR3 bases are TGTGCCAGCTCACCATTTGGGACTAGCGGGAGGGCCAGGGAGGCCTACAATGAGCAGTTCTTC. Full variable domain (outside the CDR3, taken from reference TRBV18 and TRBJ2-1): NAGVMQNPRHLVRRRGQEARLRCSPMKGHSHVYWYRQLPEEGLKFMVYLQKENIIDESGMPKERFSAEFPKEGPSILRIQQVVRGDSAAYFCASSPFGTSGRAREAYNEQFFGPGTRLTVL.

The J gene is TRBJ2-4, the V gene TRBV1; TRBD2, the table's D call, lacks a check against the DNA. TRBV1 corresponds to a pseudogene. This CDR3 spans 18 amino acids. The CDR3 region is CTSSQDPRGKIAKNIQYF. The CDR3 DNA sequence: TGCACCAGCAGCCAAGATCCACGAGGAAAGATAGCCAAAAACATTCAGTACTTC.

The J gene is TRBJ2-3, the V gene TRBV9, with 9 bases fitting TRBD2. Trimming removed 3 bases from V and 6 bases from J; junction bases left unmatched: 14. The CDR3 extends over 17 amino acids. In germline, CDR1 is SGDLS, CDR2 YYNGEE. This CDR3 is CASSAAGSGGREDTQYF. The CDR3 region has the DNA TGTGCCAGCAGCGCGGCGGGGAGTGGCGGGAGGGAGGATACGCAGTATTTT.

J is TRBJ1-1 and V is TRBV5-4, with 8 positions matching TRBD1. V lost 4 bases and J lost 1; bases outside the gene matches: 9. The germline V gene encodes CDR1 SGHNT and CDR2 YYREEE (reference sequence). This CDR3 is 16 amino acids long. CDR3 coding DNA: TGTGCCAGCAGCCGTCCCGGGACAGGCTCGAACACTGAAGCTTTCTTT. Translating gives CASSRPGTGSNTEAFF.

This clone was recorded once. The DNA of the CDR3 is TGTGCCAGCAGCTGGGGGACAGGGCAGTACGGCACAGATACGCAGTATTTT. Amino acid sequence: CASSWGTGQYGTDTQYF. The rearrangement uses TRBV7-9 and TRBJ2-3; 9 positions match TRBD1. The CDR3 runs 17 residues. CDR1 is SEHNR, CDR2 FQNEAQ, per germline (reference sequence). With 4 bases clipped from V and 1 base from J, the junction kept 9 bases outside the gene matches.

The chain uses TRBV15 and TRBJ1-5, with 9 positions matching TRBD1. The CDR3 sequence is 16 residues long. Germline lookup yields CDR1 LNHNV and CDR2 YYDKDF (reference sequence). The V and J ends lost 0 bases and 5 bases, in that order; junction bases with no gene match: 5. This CDR3 reads CATSRDPGQGYQPQHF. As DNA, the CDR3 is TGTGCCACCAGCAGAGACCCGGGACAGGGATATCAGCCCCAGCATTTT.

V is TRBV2 and J is TRBJ2-7; 12 bases are shared with TRBD1. The V gene's germline CDR1 is SNHLY and CDR2 FYNNEI. V gave up 5 bases and J gave up 5 bases; unmatched junction bases: 4. CDR3 length: 14 residues. The CDR3 DNA reads TGTGCCAGCAGTCGGGACAGGGGGCGGAACGAGCAGTACTTC. Its translation is CASSRDRGRNEQYF.

This chain connects TRBV19 to TRBJ1-5; possible D gene TRBD1, 6 bases. Trimming pared 6 bases from V and 7 bases from J, leaving 19 bases between. Germline CDR1 reads LNHDA; CDR2 reads SQIVND (reference sequence). This CDR3 has 15 amino acids. The CDR3 DNA follows: TGTGCCAGTAGCCTTGGGGCAGGGGCTGGGCAGCCCCAGCATTTT. Residues: CASSLGAGAGQPQHF.

The chain combines TRBV14 with TRBJ1-5, with 7 bases that match TRBD1. The CDR3 extends over 14 amino acids. Germline-derived CDR1 and CDR2 are SGHDN and FVKESK. With 1 base clipped from V and 7 bases from J, the junction kept 4 bases outside the gene matches. The DNA of the CDR3 is TGTGCCAGCAGCCAAGGACAGGGCGGACAGCCCCAGCATTTT. Translation: CASSQGQGGQPQHF.

This clone was seen once. The chain carries TRBV11-2 and TRBJ2-7; 9 nucleotides align to TRBD1. Germline assignment: CDR1 SGHAT and CDR2 FQNNGV. This CDR3 comprises 14 residues. After removal of 4 bases from V and 6 bases from J, the junction contained 7 bases not matched to a gene. The chain's CDR3 is CASSSPGQGVEQYF. The CDR3, as DNA: TGTGCCAGCAGCTCACCGGGACAGGGTGTCGAGCAGTACTTC.